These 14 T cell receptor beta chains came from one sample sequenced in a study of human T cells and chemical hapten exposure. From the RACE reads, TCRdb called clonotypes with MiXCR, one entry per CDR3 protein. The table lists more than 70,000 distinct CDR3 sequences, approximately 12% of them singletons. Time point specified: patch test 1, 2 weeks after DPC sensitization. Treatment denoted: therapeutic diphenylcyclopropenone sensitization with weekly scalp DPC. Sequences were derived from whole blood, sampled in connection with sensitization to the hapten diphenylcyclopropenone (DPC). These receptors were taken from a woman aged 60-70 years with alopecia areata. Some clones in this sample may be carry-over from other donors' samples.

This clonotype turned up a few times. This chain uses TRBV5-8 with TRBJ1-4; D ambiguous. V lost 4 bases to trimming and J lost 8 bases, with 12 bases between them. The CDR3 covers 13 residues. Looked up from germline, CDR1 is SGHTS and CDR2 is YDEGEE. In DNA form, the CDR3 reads TGTGCCAGCAGCACCCGGACGGAAGAAAAACTGTTTTTT. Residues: CASSTRTEEKLFF.

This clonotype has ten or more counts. CDR3 amino acids: CASSPTTGRYAFF. In nucleotides, the CDR3 is TGTGCCAGCAGTCCGACGACAGGGCGATACGCTTTCTTT. The chain has TRBV12-3 or TRBV12-4 and TRBJ1-1; 7 bases match TRBD1. The CDR3 is 13 amino acids. The V gene end was trimmed by 5 bases and the J gene end by 11 bases; junction bases not matched to a gene: 11.

The CDR3 coding sequence is TGTGCCAGCGGAGGGGGGAGTACAGATACGCAGTATTTT. It codes for CASGGGSTDTQYF. V gene TRBV12-3 or TRBV12-4 combines with J gene TRBJ2-3; D may match TRBD1 or TRBD2 (6 bases each). V shed 8 bases and J shed 3 bases, with 12 bases lying between them. This CDR3 contains 13 residues.

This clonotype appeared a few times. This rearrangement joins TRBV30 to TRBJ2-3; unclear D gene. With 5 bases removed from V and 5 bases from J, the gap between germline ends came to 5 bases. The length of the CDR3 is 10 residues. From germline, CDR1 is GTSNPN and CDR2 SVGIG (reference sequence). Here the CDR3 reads CAWEQDTQYF. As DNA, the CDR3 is TGTGCCTGGGAACAAGATACGCAGTATTTT.

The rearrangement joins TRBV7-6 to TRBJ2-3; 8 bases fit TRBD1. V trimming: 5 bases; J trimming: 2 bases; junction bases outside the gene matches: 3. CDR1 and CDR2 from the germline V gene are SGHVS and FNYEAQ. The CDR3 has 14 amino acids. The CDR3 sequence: CASSGQGPTDTQYF. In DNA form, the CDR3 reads TGTGCCAGCAGCGGACAGGGTCCCACAGATACGCAGTATTTT.

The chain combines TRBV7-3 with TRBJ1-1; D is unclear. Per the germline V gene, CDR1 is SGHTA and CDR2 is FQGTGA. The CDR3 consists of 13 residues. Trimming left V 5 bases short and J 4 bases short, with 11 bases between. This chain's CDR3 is CASSTTTGTEAFF. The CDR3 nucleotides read TGTGCCAGCAGCACAACGACGGGCACTGAAGCTTTCTTT.

This CDR3 reads CSARVRGVYEQYF. CDR3 nucleotide sequence: TGCAGTGCTAGAGTCCGGGGGGTCTACGAGCAGTACTTC. The chain links TRBV20-1 to TRBJ2-7; 7 nucleotides match TRBD2. The CDR3 sequence is 13 residues long. Trimming took 1 base from V and 3 from J; bases not matched to a gene: 3. The germline V gene encodes CDR1 DFQATT and CDR2 SNEGSKA (reference sequence).

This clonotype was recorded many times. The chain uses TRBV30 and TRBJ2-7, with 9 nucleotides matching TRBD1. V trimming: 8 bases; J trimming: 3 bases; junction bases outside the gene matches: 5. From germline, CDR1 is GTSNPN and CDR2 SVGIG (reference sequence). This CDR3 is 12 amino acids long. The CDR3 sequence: CAGDRDDYEQYF. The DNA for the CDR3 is TGTGCCGGGGACAGGGACGACTACGAGCAGTACTTC. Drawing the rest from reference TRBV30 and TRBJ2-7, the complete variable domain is SQTIHQWPATLVQPVGSPLSLECTVEGTSNPNLYWYRQAAGRGLQLLFYSVGIGQISSEVPQNLSASRPQDRQFILSSKKLLLSDSGFYLCAGDRDDYEQYFGPGTRLTVT.

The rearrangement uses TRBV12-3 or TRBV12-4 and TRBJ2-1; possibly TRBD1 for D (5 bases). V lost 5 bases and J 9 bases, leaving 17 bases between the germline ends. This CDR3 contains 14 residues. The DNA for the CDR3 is TGTGCCAGCAGTCCCATGGCAGGGTACGGTGAGCAGTTCTTC. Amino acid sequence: CASSPMAGYGEQFF.

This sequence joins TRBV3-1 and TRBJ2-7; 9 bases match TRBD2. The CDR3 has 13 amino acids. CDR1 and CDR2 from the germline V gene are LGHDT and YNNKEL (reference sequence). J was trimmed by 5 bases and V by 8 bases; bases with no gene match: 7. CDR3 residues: CASGSSGVNEQYF. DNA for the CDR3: TGTGCCAGCGGATCTAGCGGGGTGAACGAGCAGTACTTC.

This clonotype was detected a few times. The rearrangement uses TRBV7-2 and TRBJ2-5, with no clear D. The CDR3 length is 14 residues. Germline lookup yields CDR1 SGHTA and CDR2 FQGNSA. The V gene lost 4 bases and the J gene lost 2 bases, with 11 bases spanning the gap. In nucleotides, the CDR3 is TGTGCCAGCAGCTCCCGATTTGGACAAGAGACCCAGTACTTC. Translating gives CASSSRFGQETQYF.

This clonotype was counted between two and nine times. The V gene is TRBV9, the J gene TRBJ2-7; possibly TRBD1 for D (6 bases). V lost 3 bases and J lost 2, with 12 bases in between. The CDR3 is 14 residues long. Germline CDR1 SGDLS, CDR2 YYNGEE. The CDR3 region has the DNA TGTGCCAGCAGCGCCGCCGGGACAACCTACGAGCAGTACTTC. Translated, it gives CASSAAGTTYEQYF.

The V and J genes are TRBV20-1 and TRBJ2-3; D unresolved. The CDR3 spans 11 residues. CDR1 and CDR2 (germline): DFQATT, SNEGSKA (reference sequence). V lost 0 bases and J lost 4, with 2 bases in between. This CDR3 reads CSARDADTQYF. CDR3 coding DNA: TGCAGTGCTAGAGATGCAGATACGCAGTATTTT.

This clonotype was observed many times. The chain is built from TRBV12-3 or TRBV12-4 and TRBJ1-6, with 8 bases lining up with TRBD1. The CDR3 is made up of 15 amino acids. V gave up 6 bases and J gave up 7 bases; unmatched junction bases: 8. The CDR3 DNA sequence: TGTGCCAGCAGAGGACAGGGACCAACAAATTCACCCCTCCACTTT. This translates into CASRGQGPTNSPLHF.